This T cell receptor beta chain was sequenced during a study of beta chain features in type 1 diabetes. Study details: Patients and healthy donors were similar in age, gender and cell yields. Overall study findings and caveats: Individuals with type 1 diabetes displayed fewer insertions and more deletions at VDJ junctions. Shortening that was moderate but significant affected the TCRB CDR3s of Type 1 diabetes patients in all four CD4+ subsets. Within patients, naive, central memory and Treg TCRB repertoires seemed more similar than within healthy donors. PCR might favor shorter templates, but any such skew would affect patients and controls equally.

Germline values: CDR1 MNHNY, CDR2 SVGAGI (reference sequence). V was clipped by 4 bases and J by 12 bases, with 7 bases between them. The CDR3 contains 11 residues. In its sample, this clone was seen a few times. Its antigen is not identified. Every isolated RNA sample was fully reverse transcribed, so sequencing captured expressed TCRB transcripts. Profiling relied on immunoSEQ multiplex PCR, and the TCRdb table lists in-frame clones only, not all of them. The data contain about 41,000 clones, approximately 61% of them singletons. The chain couples TRBV6-6 to TRBJ2-6; D is possibly TRBD1 (5 bases). Sequenced input: Tregs from blood. The origin of this receptor is a man aged 30-40 years with type 1 diabetes. Some clones in this sample may be carry-over from other donors' samples. DNA of the CDR3: TGTGCCAGCAGTTTAACAGGCGTCCTGACTTTC. Translated, it gives CASSLTGVLTF.